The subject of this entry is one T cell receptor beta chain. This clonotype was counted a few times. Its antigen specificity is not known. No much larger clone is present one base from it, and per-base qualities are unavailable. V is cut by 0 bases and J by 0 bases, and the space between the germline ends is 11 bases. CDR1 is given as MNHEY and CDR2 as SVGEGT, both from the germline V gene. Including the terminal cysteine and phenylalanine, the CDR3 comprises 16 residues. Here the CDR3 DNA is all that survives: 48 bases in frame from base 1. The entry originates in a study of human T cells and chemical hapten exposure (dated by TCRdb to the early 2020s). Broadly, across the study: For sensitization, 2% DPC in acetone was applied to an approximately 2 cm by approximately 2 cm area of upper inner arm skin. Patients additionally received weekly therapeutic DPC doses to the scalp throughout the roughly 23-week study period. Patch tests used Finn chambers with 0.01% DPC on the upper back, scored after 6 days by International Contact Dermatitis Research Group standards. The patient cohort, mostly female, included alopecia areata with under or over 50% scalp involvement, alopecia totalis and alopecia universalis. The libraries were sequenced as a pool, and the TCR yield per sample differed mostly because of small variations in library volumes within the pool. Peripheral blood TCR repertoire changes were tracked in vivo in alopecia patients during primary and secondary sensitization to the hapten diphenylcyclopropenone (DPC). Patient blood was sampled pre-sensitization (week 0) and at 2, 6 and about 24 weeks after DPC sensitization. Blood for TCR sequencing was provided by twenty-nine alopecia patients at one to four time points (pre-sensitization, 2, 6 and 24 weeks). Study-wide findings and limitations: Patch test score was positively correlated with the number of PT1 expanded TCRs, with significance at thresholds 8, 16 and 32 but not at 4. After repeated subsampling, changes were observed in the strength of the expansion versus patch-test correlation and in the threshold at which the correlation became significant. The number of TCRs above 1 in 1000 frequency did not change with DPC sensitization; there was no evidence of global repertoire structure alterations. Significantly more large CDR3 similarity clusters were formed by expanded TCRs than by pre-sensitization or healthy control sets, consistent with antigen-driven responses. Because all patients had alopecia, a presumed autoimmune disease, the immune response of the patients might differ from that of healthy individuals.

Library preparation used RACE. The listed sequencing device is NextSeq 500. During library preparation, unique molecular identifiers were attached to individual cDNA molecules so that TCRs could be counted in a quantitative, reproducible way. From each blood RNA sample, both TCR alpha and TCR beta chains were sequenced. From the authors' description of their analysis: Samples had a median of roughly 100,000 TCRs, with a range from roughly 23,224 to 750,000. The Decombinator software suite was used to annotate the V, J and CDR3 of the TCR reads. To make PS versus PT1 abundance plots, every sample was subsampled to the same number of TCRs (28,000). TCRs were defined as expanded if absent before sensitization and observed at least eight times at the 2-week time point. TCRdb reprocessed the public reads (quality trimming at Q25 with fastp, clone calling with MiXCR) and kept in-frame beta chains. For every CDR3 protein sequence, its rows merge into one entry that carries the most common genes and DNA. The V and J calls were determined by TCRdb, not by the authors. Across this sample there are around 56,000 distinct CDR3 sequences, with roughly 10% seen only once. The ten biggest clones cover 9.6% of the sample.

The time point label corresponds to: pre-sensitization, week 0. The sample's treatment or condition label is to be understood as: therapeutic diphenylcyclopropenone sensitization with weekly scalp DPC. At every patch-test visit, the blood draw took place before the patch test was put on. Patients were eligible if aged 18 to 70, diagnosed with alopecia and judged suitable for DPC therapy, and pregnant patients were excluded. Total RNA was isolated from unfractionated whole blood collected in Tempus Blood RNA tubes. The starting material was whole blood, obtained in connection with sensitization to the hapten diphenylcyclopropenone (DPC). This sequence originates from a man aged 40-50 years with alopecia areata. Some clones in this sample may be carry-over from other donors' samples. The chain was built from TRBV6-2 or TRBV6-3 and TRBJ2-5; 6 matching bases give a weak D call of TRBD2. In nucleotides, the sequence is TGTGCCAGCAGTTACTCGATTAGCGGAAACCAAGAGACCCAGTACTTC. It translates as CASSYSISGNQETQYF.